This T cell receptor beta chain was documented in a study of cytomegalovirus exposure and HLA in healthy donors. The CDR3 contains 14 residues. The junction had 6 bases not matched to a gene; V was cut back by 5 bases and J by 6 bases. Germline CDR1 is SGHNT and CDR2 is YYREEE (reference sequence). PCR primers comprised 60 Vbeta and 13 Jbeta primers. Profiling relied on immunoSEQ multiplex PCR, and the TCRdb table lists in-frame clones only, not all of them. This table has under 150,000 clones, roughly 71% appearing once. The receptor's source is a woman between 35 and 50 years old in good health and CMV-seronegative. The sequenced sample was PBMCs. The rearrangement links TRBV5-4 to TRBJ1-4; 8 positions agree with TRBD1. CDR3 region: CASRVQGGDEKLFF. Here the CDR3 DNA reads TGTGCCAGCAGGGTACAGGGGGGGGATGAAAAACTGTTTTTT.